This T cell receptor beta chain was retrieved from a study of T cell changes during pregnancy in multiple sclerosis (dated by TCRdb to the late 2010s). Background on the whole study: Changes in the T cell repertoire over the course of pregnancy were examined in this study in women with multiple sclerosis.

The V and J ends are trimmed by 3 bases and 2 bases, leaving 5 bases between them. The CDR3, cysteine through phenylalanine, is 12 amino acids long. Just CDR3 DNA is preserved here, 36 bases in frame from base 1. CDR1 and CDR2 were assigned from the germline V gene as MNHNS and SASEGT. Libraries were constructed by the immunoSEQ multiplex PCR assay. This immuneACCESS table, as held by TCRdb, lists in-frame sequences with V and J called but not all clones. Of the missing ones, under half trace to an unresolved V gene in checked studies; the others have no known cause. This sample gives 60,000 to 70,000 clones in total; 91% of them show up just once. Clones ranked in the top ten supply over 2% of the sample. This clone has a single count. No cognate antigen has been identified for it. Qualities for individual bases were not recorded, and no much larger clone is one base off.

This clonotype was obtained from a female donor in good health, enrolled as a control in a pregnancy study. The sample in question was peripheral blood, obtained in the third trimester of pregnancy. The V and J genes are TRBV6-1 and TRBJ2-7; the D region possibly corresponds to TRBD1 (5 bases align). The CDR3: CASSDRAYEQYF. The DNA reads as follows: TGTGCCAGCAGTGACAGGGCCTACGAGCAGTACTTC.